These 27 T cell receptor beta chains originate from one sample sequenced in a study of blood T cell repertoires in COVID-19. Assay: immunoSEQ multiplex PCR; the TCRdb copy retains only in-frame clones and omits some. The table has 150,000 to 200,000 clones, 60% to 85% seen once; the top ten hold 7% to 10%. The source material was peripheral blood. These receptors were taken from a man aged 55 to 70 with acute or convalescent COVID-19.

This sequence joins TRBV29-1 and TRBJ2-7; the D gene is possibly TRBD2 (6 bases). There are 16 residues in the CDR3. The germline V gene has CDR1 SQVTM and CDR2 ANQGSEA. Trimming took off 3 bases at V and 3 bases at J, with 21 bases between the two ends. As DNA, the CDR3 is TGCAGCGTTGACGTCCCCGGGACTGATGGTTACTACGAGCAGTACTTC. Translating it yields CSVDVPGTDGYYEQYF.

The chain recombines TRBV6-2 or TRBV6-3 with TRBJ1-1; 7 bases line up with TRBD1. The CDR3 extends over 16 amino acids. The germline V gene has CDR1 MNHEY and CDR2 SVGEGT. The ends lost 7 bases at V and 6 bases at J; junction bases unmatched: 17. The CDR3 loop reads CASTPRGWDSASEAFF. The CDR3 coding sequence is TGTGCCAGCACCCCCAGGGGGTGGGACAGCGCTTCTGAAGCTTTCTTT.

Remarks on this clone: This specimen includes other DNA sequences encoding the same CDR3. J is TRBJ1-5 and V is TRBV5-1, with 10 bases identical to TRBD1. CDR1 and CDR2 (germline): SGHRS, YFSETQ. CDR3 length: 14 amino acids. V shed 0 bases, J shed 7 bases, and the junction held 1 base outside the gene matches. The CDR3 spells CASSLGTGGQPQHF. The CDR3 DNA is TGCGCCAGCAGCTTGGGGACAGGGGGACAGCCCCAGCATTTT.

CDR3 amino acids: CATSRGHGFVEAFF. DNA for the CDR3: TGTGCCACCAGCAGAGGGCACGGGTTCGTTGAAGCTTTCTTT. The gene calls are TRBV15 and TRBJ1-1; D remains ambiguous. Between the trimmed V and J ends, which lost 1 base and 7 bases, there was a span of 13 bases. CDR3 length: 14 residues. CDR1 is LNHNV and CDR2 is YYDKDF in the germline V gene (reference sequence).

With respect to this clone: One end of the junction fails to match germline, which may point to a read error. This chain joins TRBV18 and TRBJ1-1; weak D call: TRBD1 (5 bases). Germline V gene lookup returns CDR1 KGHSH and CDR2 LQKENI. The CDR3 length is 15 residues. For the CDR3, the DNA is TGTGCCAGCTCACTCAGGAACGGGGGGAACAGTGAAGCTTTCTTT. It encodes CASSLRNGGNSEAFF.

The chain uses TRBV30 and TRBJ1-1; D ambiguous. The CDR3 runs to 14 residues. V dropped 0 bases and J dropped 4 bases, with 12 bases sitting between them. Germline loops: CDR1 GTSNPN, CDR2 SVGIG (reference sequence). CDR3 nucleotide sequence: TGTGCCTGGAGTGTCGGTTCACCCGGCACTGAAGCTTTCTTT. As protein: CAWSVGSPGTEAFF.

The V call is TRBV7-3, the J call TRBJ2-5; D possibly corresponds to TRBD2 (6 bases). V lost 4 bases and J lost 5, with 14 bases in between. Germline V CDR1 and CDR2: SGHTA, FQGTGA. CDR3 length: 14 residues. CDR3 protein: CASSSRVGGETQYF. In nucleotides, the CDR3 is TGTGCCAGCAGCTCAAGGGTAGGAGGGGAGACCCAGTACTTC.

This chain connects TRBV29-1 to TRBJ2-1; 7 bases align to TRBD1. Per the germline V gene, CDR1 is SQVTM and CDR2 is ANQGSEA. The CDR3 is 15 residues long. With 6 bases clipped from V and 2 bases from J, the junction kept 10 bases outside the gene matches. CDR3 DNA: TGCAGCGTAGTCCAACAGGGGTCTACCTACAATGAGCAGTTCTTC. Its translation is CSVVQQGSTYNEQFF.

The J gene is TRBJ2-7, the V gene TRBV21-1; the table assigns TRBD1, which was not confirmed against the DNA. TRBV21-1 is deemed a pseudogene. This CDR3 comprises 18 residues. CDR3 in amino acids: CASSSWTGEGFNSYEQYF. The CDR3 DNA reads as TGTGCCAGCAGCTCCTGGACAGGGGAGGGTTTTAACTCCTACGAGCAGTACTTC.

The table lists this clone with a count of one. The chain is built from TRBV6-2 or TRBV6-3 and TRBJ1-1, with 9 positions matching TRBD1. CDR1 and CDR2 from the germline V gene are MNHEY and SVGEGT. The junction had 5 bases not matched to a gene; V was cut back by 4 bases and J by 5 bases. The CDR3 is 14 amino acids. The CDR3, as DNA: TGTGCCAGCAGTTTTGGGACAGGGAAGACTGAAGCTTTCTTT. It specifies CASSFGTGKTEAFF.

This chain uses TRBV5-6 with TRBJ2-7; 9 nucleotides match TRBD1. Trimming took 3 bases from V and 2 from J; bases not matched to a gene: 3. The CDR3 length is 14 residues. Germline CDR1 is SGHDT and CDR2 is YYEEEE. The chain's CDR3 is CASSSWDRAYEQYF. CDR3 DNA: TGTGCCAGCAGCTCCTGGGACAGGGCCTACGAGCAGTACTTC.

V gene TRBV12-3 or TRBV12-4 combines with J gene TRBJ1-2; 7 nucleotides match TRBD1. The V segment lost 5 bases and the J segment 6 bases; nucleotides outside the gene matches: 6. CDR3 size: 13 residues. CDR3 amino acids: CASSTEGADGYTF. In nucleotides, the CDR3 is TGTGCCAGCAGTACCGAGGGGGCGGATGGCTACACCTTC.

In this sample, this clone turned up a few times. The rearrangement links TRBV7-3 to TRBJ2-1; 7 bases align to TRBD2. V lost 4 bases and J lost 8; bases outside the gene matches: 11. There are 15 residues in the CDR3. Germline V gives CDR1 SGHTA, CDR2 FQGTGA. The CDR3 loop is CASSSAVRGVDEQFF. The CDR3 DNA reads TGTGCCAGCAGCTCTGCGGTACGGGGGGTGGATGAGCAGTTCTTC.

V usage is TRBV7-8 and J usage is TRBJ1-5; TRBD1 matches at 10 bases. The CDR3 extends over 16 amino acids. The trim removed 3 bases at V and 5 bases at J, leaving 7 bases unmatched. Germline V lookup: CDR1 SGHVS, CDR2 FQNEAQ. The CDR3 reads CASSFQSDRGDQPQHF. The CDR3, as DNA: TGTGCCAGCAGCTTTCAGTCGGACAGGGGGGATCAGCCCCAGCATTTT. Supplemented by reference TRBV7-8 and TRBJ1-5, the full variable domain reads GAGVSQSPRYKVAKRGQDVALRCDPISGHVSLFWYQQALGQGPEFLTYFQNEAQLDKSGLPSDRFFAERPEGSVSTLKIQRTQQEDSAVYLCASSFQSDRGDQPQHFGDGTRLSIL.

The chain is built from TRBV7-8 and TRBJ2-7; TRBD1 aligns across 9 bases. The length of the CDR3 is 17 residues. Looked up from germline, CDR1 is SGHVS and CDR2 is FQNEAQ. V dropped 0 bases and J dropped 0; count of bases not matched to a gene: 6. The CDR3 sequence is CASSLAWTGASSYEQYF. The CDR3 DNA is TGTGCCAGCAGCTTAGCGTGGACAGGGGCCAGCTCCTACGAGCAGTACTTC.

The rearrangement links TRBV6-1 to TRBJ1-1, with D perhaps TRBD1 (5 bases). Trimming took 0 bases from V and 7 from J, leaving 9 bases between them. Germline lookup yields CDR1 MNHNS and CDR2 SASEGT. CDR3 length: 13 residues. The CDR3 sequence is CASSEANRGEAFF. The CDR3 DNA reads TGTGCCAGCAGTGAAGCGAATAGGGGTGAAGCTTTCTTT.

This clone was observed a handful of times. The chain's CDR3 is CAWDRVGSPLHF. The CDR3 DNA is TGTGCCTGGGACAGGGTTGGTTCACCCCTCCACTTT. This chain uses TRBV30 with TRBJ1-6; 7 nucleotides match TRBD1. V shed 5 bases, J shed 9 bases, and the junction held 4 bases outside the gene matches. Germline V gene lookup returns CDR1 GTSNPN and CDR2 SVGIG (reference sequence). This CDR3 contains 12 residues.

The chain joins TRBV19 to TRBJ2-1; 8 bases fit TRBD2. CDR3 length: 13 amino acids. The V gene end was trimmed by 7 bases and the J gene end by 8 bases; junction bases not matched to a gene: 7. Germline V gene lookup returns CDR1 LNHDA and CDR2 SQIVND (reference sequence). CDR3 sequence (DNA): TGTGCCAGTAATCCGGGGGGGAGAGATGAGCAGTTCTTC. Protein sequence: CASNPGGRDEQFF.

The V gene is TRBV6-5, the J gene TRBJ1-2; D is unclear. V was shortened by 5 bases and J by 1 base, with 14 bases between the two germline ends. Germline CDR1 and CDR2: MNHEY and SVGAGI. The length of the CDR3 is 15 residues. The CDR3 sequence is CASSNEPGVNYGYTF. The CDR3 DNA follows: TGTGCCAGCAGTAATGAGCCCGGGGTTAACTATGGCTACACCTTC.

This clone was seen only a few times. V usage is TRBV24-1 and J usage is TRBJ1-2; D is undetermined. Trimming took 7 bases from V and 2 from J, leaving 7 bases between them. The CDR3 covers 12 residues. The germline V gene encodes CDR1 KGHDR and CDR2 SFDVKD. The CDR3 reads CATSEANYGYTF. DNA for the CDR3: TGTGCCACCAGCGAGGCGAACTATGGCTACACCTTC.

The rearrangement uses TRBV9 and TRBJ2-3, with 9 positions matching TRBD1. The CDR3 has 16 residues. V was clipped by 3 bases and J by 6 bases; unmatched bases: 11. CDR1 is SGDLS, CDR2 YYNGEE, per germline. CDR3 residues: CASSAHRGPGSDTQYF. The CDR3, as DNA: TGTGCCAGCAGCGCTCACAGGGGGCCCGGTTCCGATACGCAGTATTTT.

This clone was counted a few times. This chain connects TRBV7-9 to TRBJ1-4, with D perhaps TRBD1 (6 bases). The CDR3 extends over 18 amino acids. Trimming took 5 bases from V and 2 from J, leaving 21 bases between them. The germline CDR1 and CDR2 sequences are SEHNR and FQNEAQ (reference sequence). The CDR3 nucleotides read TGTGCCAGCAGCCGCCGACCTCATTCAGGGGACACTAATGAAAAACTGTTTTTT. Encoded protein: CASSRRPHSGDTNEKLFF.

V and J are TRBV3-1 (or the pseudogene TRBV3-2) and TRBJ2-6, with TRBD2 identical over 8 bases. Trimming removed 4 bases from V and 1 base from J; junction bases left unmatched: 3. The length of the CDR3 is 16 residues. Germline V gives CDR1 LGHDT, CDR2 YNNKEL (reference sequence). This chain's CDR3 is CASSPRGGSGANVLTF. DNA for the CDR3: TGTGCCAGCAGCCCCCGGGGGGGATCTGGGGCCAACGTCCTGACTTTC.

This chain connects TRBV6-5 to TRBJ1-5; TRBD1 agrees at 8 bases. Germline CDR1 is MNHEY and CDR2 is SVGAGI. The CDR3 totals 14 residues. The V and J ends lost 5 bases and 11 bases, in that order; junction bases with no gene match: 11. The CDR3 DNA is TGTGCCAGCAGTAGGCAGGGGGCAGGGTCGGCCCAGCATTTT. This encodes CASSRQGAGSAQHF.

The chain uses TRBV6-2 or TRBV6-3 and TRBJ2-5; TRBD2 matches 13 bases. This CDR3 has 15 amino acids. Trimming took 6 bases from V and 7 from J; bases not matched to a gene: 8. CDR1 and CDR2 from the germline V gene are MNHEY and SVGEGT. The CDR3 protein is CASSSGTSGVATQYF. The CDR3 nucleotides are TGTGCCAGCAGCTCCGGGACTAGCGGGGTCGCGACCCAGTACTTC.

V usage is TRBV7-9 and J usage is TRBJ2-7, with 7 bases matching TRBD1. The CDR3 has 14 amino acids. With V trimmed by 2 bases and J by 2 bases, 3 bases remained unmatched. The germline V gene encodes CDR1 SEHNR and CDR2 FQNEAQ (reference sequence). Here the CDR3 DNA reads TGTGCCAGCAGCTTACGGACAGGAGCCTACGAGCAGTACTTC. As protein: CASSLRTGAYEQYF.

This clone was seen many times. This sequence joins TRBV19 and TRBJ2-3; 9 bases agree with TRBD1. The CDR3 sequence is 16 residues long. Looked up from germline, CDR1 is LNHDA and CDR2 is SQIVND (reference sequence). V lost 1 base to trimming and J lost 2 bases; unmatched junction nucleotides: 4. Here the CDR3 reads CASSIAGQGATDTQYF. In nucleotides, the CDR3 is TGTGCCAGTAGTATAGCGGGACAGGGAGCCACAGATACGCAGTATTTT.